This entry lists 31 T cell receptor beta chains sequenced from one sample in a study of blood T cells in healthy people across ages. Together with a sample-barcoded 5' primer, a J-beta primer mix was included in a second PCR lasting roughly 6 to 12 cycles. TCRdb itself ran the 5' RACE reads through MiXCR, one entry per CDR3 protein. The profile shows about a million distinct CDR3 sequences, less than 45% of them singletons. The sample taken for sequencing was blood. These receptor sequences come from a man between 18 and 29 years old in good health.

V gene TRBV20-1 combines with J gene TRBJ2-1; 10 bases are shared with TRBD2. The CDR3 is made up of 14 amino acids. Trimming took 4 bases from V and 4 from J; bases not matched to a gene: 4. Germline V lookup: CDR1 DFQATT, CDR2 SNEGSKA (reference sequence). DNA for the CDR3: TGCAGTGCTAAACTAGCGGGGTGGTACAATGAGCAGTTCTTC. It is translated as CSAKLAGWYNEQFF.

This clonotype was detected only a few times. The chain has TRBV29-1 and TRBJ2-7; 9 bases agree with TRBD2. This CDR3 region has 13 residues. V trimming: 6 bases; J trimming: 0 bases; junction bases outside the gene matches: 3. Germline V gene lookup returns CDR1 SQVTM and CDR2 ANQGSEA. The CDR3 is CSVVAGDSYEQYF. DNA of the CDR3: TGCAGCGTGGTAGCGGGGGACTCCTACGAGCAGTACTTC.

This chain uses TRBV29-1 with TRBJ1-1; perhaps TRBD1 as D (5 bases). Germline CDR1 is SQVTM and CDR2 is ANQGSEA. V was clipped by 7 bases and J by 4 bases, with 19 bases between them. This CDR3 is built from 14 residues. CDR3 amino acids: CSADPQRGTTEAFF. CDR3 coding DNA: TGCAGCGCTGACCCACAGAGGGGCACCACTGAAGCTTTCTTT.

The J gene is TRBJ1-2, the V gene TRBV28, with 8 bases matching TRBD1. CDR1 is MDHEN and CDR2 is SYDVKM in the germline V gene. CDR3 length: 15 amino acids. V was pared by 3 bases and J by 4 bases, with 7 bases of the junction left unmatched. The CDR3 DNA follows: TGTGCCAGCAGTTTGGACAGGGAGCCGTCCTATGGCTACACCTTC. Residues: CASSLDREPSYGYTF.

This clonotype occurred a few times. V gene TRBV7-3 combines with J gene TRBJ2-5; D might be TRBD1 (5 bases). Per the germline V gene, CDR1 is SGHTA and CDR2 is FQGTGA. V lost 3 bases and J lost 4, with 15 bases in between. This CDR3 comprises 15 residues. The CDR3 coding sequence is TGTGCCAGCAGCTTGGCAGGGTCTTCCCCAGAGACCCAGTACTTC. It translates to CASSLAGSSPETQYF.

The V call is TRBV7-6, the J call TRBJ2-1; 8 bases agree with TRBD2. J lost 2 bases, V lost 0 bases, and 6 bases had no gene match. Germline values: CDR1 SGHVS, CDR2 FNYEAQ. CDR3 length: 17 amino acids. The CDR3 loop is CASSLARGGGPYNEQFF. As DNA, the CDR3 is TGTGCCAGCAGCTTAGCGCGTGGCGGGGGGCCCTACAATGAGCAGTTCTTC.

This clonotype was counted a few times. V is TRBV2 and J is TRBJ2-4; D is uncertain. CDR3 length: 14 residues. Germline V gene data show CDR1 as SNHLY and CDR2 as FYNNEI. The V and J ends lost 5 bases and 1 base respectively, with 9 bases between them. CDR3 DNA: TGTGCCAGCAGTTTTCGTCAGGCCAAAAACATTCAGTACTTC. Translated, it gives CASSFRQAKNIQYF. Based on the CDR3 plus reference TRBV2 and TRBJ2-4, the full variable domain is EPEVTQTPSHQVTQMGQEVILRCVPISNHLYFYWYRQILGQKVEFLVSFYNNEISEKSEIFDDQFSVERPDGSNFTLKIRSTKLEDSAMYFCASSFRQAKNIQYFGAGTRLSVL.

The genes are TRBV2 and TRBJ2-5; perhaps TRBD1 as D (6 bases). Trimming cost V 7 bases and J 1 base, with 13 bases left between them. From germline, CDR1 is SNHLY and CDR2 FYNNEI. This CDR3 spans 14 amino acids. The CDR3 protein is CASNEGELQETQYF. For the CDR3, the DNA is TGTGCCAGCAATGAGGGGGAACTCCAAGAGACCCAGTACTTC.

V usage is TRBV5-1 and J usage is TRBJ1-6, with a tentative D call TRBD1 (6 bases). The V gene's germline CDR1 is SGHRS and CDR2 YFSETQ. Trimming stripped 10 bases from V and 8 bases from J, with 19 bases between. This CDR3 contains 14 residues. The CDR3 nucleotides are TGCGCCGGTAAACGGGGGCTTGAGGATTCACCCCTCCACTTT. Translated, it gives CAGKRGLEDSPLHF.

The chain carries TRBV6-4 and TRBJ2-5; a possible D gene is TRBD2 (7 bases). Germline lookup yields CDR1 MRHNA and CDR2 SNTAGT. Trimming left V 5 bases short and J 0 bases short, with 10 bases between. CDR3 length: 14 residues. CDR3 sequence reads: CASSRGAYQETQYF. The CDR3 bases are TGTGCCAGCAGTCGGGGGGCCTACCAAGAGACCCAGTACTTC.

This clonotype has only a few counts. Written as DNA, the CDR3 is TGTGCCAGCAGCGTAGCTGGCAGGGAGACAGATACGCAGTATTTT. Protein: CASSVAGRETDTQYF. The chain has TRBV9 and TRBJ2-3; perhaps D is TRBD1 or TRBD2 (5 bases each). CDR1 and CDR2 (germline): SGDLS, YYNGEE. The CDR3 sequence is 15 residues long. Trimming took 0 bases from V and 3 from J, leaving 11 bases between them.

The chain carries TRBV2 and TRBJ2-1, with D tentatively TRBD2 (6 bases). Germline CDR1 reads SNHLY; CDR2 reads FYNNEI. Trimming cost V 6 bases and J 10 bases, with 13 bases left between them. The CDR3 consists of 12 residues. This CDR3 is CASRGGPLEQFF. In DNA form, the CDR3 reads TGTGCCAGCAGGGGGGGACCTCTGGAGCAGTTCTTC.

This clonotype was counted only a few times. J is TRBJ1-2 and V is TRBV29-1; unclear D gene. The V and J ends lost 6 bases and 0 bases respectively, with 14 bases between them. This CDR3 has 14 residues. Germline loops: CDR1 SQVTM, CDR2 ANQGSEA. This chain's CDR3 is CSVDPTEANYGYTF. CDR3 DNA sequence: TGCAGCGTAGACCCGACGGAGGCTAACTATGGCTACACCTTC.

In this sample, this clonotype turned up a few times. In nucleotides, the CDR3 is TGTGCCAGCACCCCAGGACAGTCTCAAGAGACCCAGTACTTC. This encodes CASTPGQSQETQYF. V gene TRBV12-3 or TRBV12-4 combines with J gene TRBJ2-5; D perhaps matches TRBD1 (6 bases). This CDR3 comprises 14 residues. V lost 7 bases to trimming and J lost 2 bases, with 14 bases between them.

The rearrangement links TRBV7-9 to TRBJ1-2; TRBD1 matches at 8 bases. This CDR3 is 14 amino acids long. Germline V CDR1 and CDR2: SEHNR, FQNEAQ (reference sequence). After removal of 4 bases from V and 4 bases from J, the junction contained 5 bases not matched to a gene. CDR3 bases: TGTGCCAGCAGCTCTCAGGGGGCGGTCTATGGCTACACCTTC. Translation gives CASSSQGAVYGYTF.

In its sample, this clonotype was seen a few times. The chain carries TRBV12-3 or TRBV12-4 and TRBJ1-1; 8 bases are a match to TRBD1. The CDR3 is made up of 13 amino acids. J gave up 10 bases and V 6 bases, and 10 bases lay outside the gene matches. The CDR3 loop reads CASRPGQGAGAFF. The CDR3 coding sequence is TGTGCCAGCAGACCCGGACAGGGCGCGGGAGCTTTCTTT.

This clonotype was recorded many times. V gene TRBV30 combines with J gene TRBJ1-2; D gene unclear. The V end was cut by 0 bases, the J end by 12 bases, with 14 bases between. The CDR3 sequence is 12 residues long. Germline CDR1 is GTSNPN and CDR2 is SVGIG (reference sequence). The CDR3 nucleotides read TGTGCCTGGAGTGTCCGGCGGGGAATACACACCTTC. It encodes CAWSVRRGIHTF.

The chain joins TRBV28 to TRBJ2-3; possible D gene TRBD1, 5 bases. The length of the CDR3 is 14 residues. Trimming shortened V by 6 bases and J by 0 bases, and 10 bases separated the two germline ends. CDR1 and CDR2 from the germline V gene are MDHEN and SYDVKM. DNA for the CDR3: TGTGCCAGCAGCCGACAGAAGAGCACAGATACGCAGTATTTT. Encoded protein: CASSRQKSTDTQYF.

This clonotype was counted only a few times. The rearrangement joins TRBV10-3 to TRBJ2-3, with TRBD2 matching 7 bases. The CDR3 covers 17 residues. Looked up from germline, CDR1 is ENHRY and CDR2 is SYGVKD. J lost 2 bases, V lost 0 bases, and 8 bases had no gene match. CDR3 in DNA: TGTGCCATCAGTGAGTCGACCTCTAGCGGAGACACAGATACGCAGTATTTT. It encodes CAISESTSSGDTDTQYF.

The V gene is TRBV7-9, the J gene TRBJ2-3; TRBD2 is a possible D gene (6 bases). Germline V gene sequence: CDR1 SEHNR, CDR2 FQNEAQ (reference sequence). The CDR3 length is 18 residues. The V end was cut by 5 bases, the J end by 0 bases, with 21 bases between. The chain's CDR3 is CASSRSPGVFTSTDTQYF. The CDR3 DNA reads TGTGCCAGCAGCCGGAGTCCGGGGGTGTTTACTAGCACAGATACGCAGTATTTT.

The chain links TRBV5-1 to TRBJ2-7; 11 bases map to TRBD2. The length of the CDR3 is 15 residues. Germline-derived CDR1 and CDR2 are SGHRS and YFSETQ. With V trimmed by 3 bases and J by 7 bases, 9 bases remained unmatched. CDR3 residues: CASSWSTSGEDEQYF. The CDR3 nucleotides are TGCGCCAGCAGCTGGTCGACTAGCGGGGAGGATGAGCAGTACTTC.

This clonotype turned up a few times. This chain joins TRBV13 and TRBJ1-2; a weak D match, TRBD1 (5 bases). CDR1 and CDR2 from the germline V gene are PRHDT and FYEKMQ (reference sequence). Trimming shortened V by 1 base and J by 2 bases, and 11 bases separated the two germline ends. The CDR3 sequence is 15 residues long. The CDR3 sequence: CASSLAGEANYGYTF. CDR3 in DNA: TGTGCCAGCAGCTTAGCGGGGGAGGCCAACTATGGCTACACCTTC.

This clonotype was observed many times. J is TRBJ2-3 and V is TRBV7-8; TRBD2 might be the D (5 bases). Germline V lookup: CDR1 SGHVS, CDR2 FQNEAQ. This CDR3 spans 16 amino acids. The V end was cut by 1 base, the J end by 7 bases, with 18 bases between. The CDR3 nucleotides are TGTGCCAGCAGCTTAGGGGTGGGAGCCCCTTTAAATACGCAGTATTTT. Translating gives CASSLGVGAPLNTQYF.

On this clonotype itself: This may come from a read error, since a much larger clone is one base off. The chain employs TRBV7-2 and TRBJ2-7, with D uncertain. The CDR3 is made up of 15 amino acids. V lost 2 bases, J lost 0 bases, and 11 bases lay in between. Germline assignment: CDR1 SGHTA and CDR2 FQGNSA. This CDR3 reads CASSLNFDNSYEQYF. In DNA form, the CDR3 reads TGTGCCAGCAGCTTAAATTTTGATAACTCCTACGAGCAGTACTTC.

This clonotype has only a few counts. The chain employs TRBV7-3 and TRBJ2-5; 8 positions agree with TRBD2. The junction had 13 bases not matched to a gene; V was cut back by 5 bases and J by 2 bases. The germline V gene encodes CDR1 SGHTA and CDR2 FQGTGA. This CDR3 contains 17 residues. CDR3 sequence (DNA): TGTGCCAGCAGCCCCTACCCAAGCGGGGGACGACAAGAGACCCAGTACTTC. Its translation: CASSPYPSGGRQETQYF. Together with reference TRBV7-3 and TRBJ2-5, the CDR3 gives the full variable domain: GAGVSQTPSNKVTEKGKYVELRCDPISGHTALYWYRQSLGQGPEFLIYFQGTGAADDSGLPNDRFFAVRPEGSVSTLKIQRTERGDSAVYLCASSPYPSGGRQETQYFGPGTRLLVL.

The V and J genes are TRBV20-1 and TRBJ1-5, with D possibly matching TRBD1 (5 bases). The germline gives CDR1 DFQATT, CDR2 SNEGSKA (reference sequence). CDR3 length: 16 residues. Trimming stripped 0 bases from V and 0 bases from J, with 12 bases between. CDR3 sequence reads: CSARDGTYPSNQPQHF. In DNA, the CDR3 is TGCAGTGCTAGAGATGGGACTTACCCTAGCAATCAGCCCCAGCATTTT.

This rearrangement joins TRBV29-1 to TRBJ2-7; D possibly corresponds to TRBD1 (6 bases). Germline assignment: CDR1 SQVTM and CDR2 ANQGSEA. V dropped 8 bases and J dropped 0 bases, with 23 bases sitting between them. This CDR3 has 16 residues. CDR3 sequence: CSPLAPGAPRSYEQYF. DNA of the CDR3: TGCAGCCCATTGGCACCAGGGGCACCCCGCTCCTACGAGCAGTACTTC.

About this clonotype: Sequence at one end of the junction differs from germline and may be a read error. The V call is TRBV5-1, the J call TRBJ2-3; 8 bases align to TRBD2. CDR3 length equals 15 residues. Germline lookup yields CDR1 SGHRS and CDR2 YFSETQ. CDR3 region: CASCFRTSSTDTQYF. The DNA of the CDR3 is TGCGCCAGCTGCTTCAGGACTAGCAGCACAGATACGCAGTATTTT.

There are a few counts of this clonotype. The chain joins TRBV4-3 to TRBJ1-1, with D possibly matching TRBD1 (6 bases). The CDR3 totals 19 residues. Germline V CDR1 and CDR2: LGHNA, YSLEER. V was clipped by 8 bases and J by 0 bases, with 28 bases between them. CDR3 region: CASRTLGQPGVDMNTEAFF. In nucleotides, the CDR3 is TGCGCCAGCCGGACGCTTGGACAGCCTGGGGTGGACATGAACACTGAAGCTTTCTTT.

The chain links TRBV15 to TRBJ1-1; D might be TRBD1 (5 bases). The CDR3 contains 15 residues. V lost 0 bases to trimming and J lost 1 base, with 9 bases between them. Germline CDR1 reads LNHNV; CDR2 reads YYDKDF (reference sequence). CDR3 residues: CATSRDHDRNTEAFF. CDR3 DNA: TGTGCCACCAGCAGAGATCACGACAGGAACACTGAAGCTTTCTTT.

A note on this clonotype: This sequence may be a read error, since a much larger clone differs from it by one base. The chain links TRBV12-3 or TRBV12-4 to TRBJ2-5; perhaps TRBD1 as D (5 bases). The CDR3 spans 14 residues. The CDR3 region has the DNA TGTGCCTGCAGCCCCTTACCCAGGGAAGAGACCCAGTACTTC. Its translation: CACSPLPREETQYF.